This passage covers 5 T cell receptor beta chains from one sample sequenced in a study of blood T cell repertoires in COVID-19. Sequencing used immunoSEQ multiplex PCR; TCRdb keeps in-frame clones, though not all of them. Among hundreds of thousands of clones listed, 86% were seen once. The specimen sequenced was peripheral blood. These receptors all come from a woman younger than 45 with active or convalescent COVID-19.

The chain couples TRBV5-1 to TRBJ2-5; TRBD1 agrees at 12 bases. Germline V gene sequence: CDR1 SGHRS, CDR2 YFSETQ. The V segment lost 0 bases and the J segment 6 bases; nucleotides outside the gene matches: 6. The CDR3 covers 16 residues. CDR3 in amino acids: CASSLGGQGATKTQYF. The DNA of the CDR3 is TGCGCCAGCAGCTTGGGGGGACAGGGGGCGACGAAGACCCAGTACTTC.

This sequence joins TRBV6-1 and TRBJ2-7, with D maybe TRBD2 (6 bases). The V gene's germline CDR1 is MNHNS and CDR2 SASEGT. There are 15 residues in the CDR3. The germline V and J ends were trimmed by 2 bases and 0 bases, with 11 bases remaining between them. This CDR3 is CASSELGGISYEQYF. In nucleotides, the CDR3 is TGTGCCAGCAGTGAATTGGGCGGGATCTCCTACGAGCAGTACTTC.

The V call is TRBV5-5, the J call TRBJ2-7; D remains ambiguous. Germline loops: CDR1 SGHKS, CDR2 YYEKEE (reference sequence). Trimming left V 0 bases short and J 0 bases short, with 16 bases between. The CDR3 has 17 residues. CDR3 nucleotides: TGTGCCAGCAGCTTGGCCATTGGGCCGGCAAGCTCCTACGAGCAGTACTTC. Translation gives CASSLAIGPASSYEQYF.

CDR3: CASSNEQGAWAFF. DNA of the CDR3: TGTGCCAGCAGTAATGAACAGGGGGCGTGGGCTTTCTTT. The V and J genes are TRBV27 and TRBJ1-1; 9 bases match TRBD1. The CDR3 is 13 amino acids. V lost 5 bases and J lost 11; bases outside the gene matches: 9. CDR1 and CDR2 (germline): MNHEY, SMNVEV (reference sequence).

This clone occurred once. This chain links TRBV30 with TRBJ1-5; 9 bases align to TRBD1. The ends lost 3 bases at V and 5 bases at J; junction bases unmatched: 2. The CDR3 runs to 13 residues. Germline V gene lookup returns CDR1 GTSNPN and CDR2 SVGIG (reference sequence). The CDR3 loop reads CAWRGQGHQPQHF. CDR3 bases: TGTGCCTGGAGGGGACAGGGACATCAGCCCCAGCATTTT. Looking up the rest from reference TRBV30 and TRBJ1-5 gives the full variable domain: SQTIHQWPATLVQPVGSPLSLECTVEGTSNPNLYWYRQAAGRGLQLLFYSVGIGQISSEVPQNLSASRPQDRQFILSSKKLLLSDSGFYLCAWRGQGHQPQHFGDGTRLSIL.